The table lists the clone carrying this T cell receptor beta chain with a count of one. Only in-frame clones appear in the TCRdb table, and some are missing; sequencing was by immunoSEQ multiplex PCR. This table has about 100,000 clones, 87% appearing once. This sample was taken from a study of control samples from healthy donors and cancer patients. The length of the CDR3 is 14 residues. The germline V and J ends were trimmed by 8 bases and 7 bases, with 18 bases remaining between them. Looked up from germline, CDR1 is SNHLY and CDR2 is FYNNEI. The chain is built from TRBV2 and TRBJ2-4, with D maybe TRBD1 (5 bases). This TCR was sampled from a woman aged 45-59 years in good health. Source material: blood. The CDR3 nucleotides read TGTGCCAGCGGATCCCCAGGGCCCCAGAACATTCAGTACTTC. Its protein is CASGSPGPQNIQYF.